The 19 T cell receptor beta chains given below trace back to one sample, sequenced in a study of CD8 T cells in cerebrospinal fluid in Alzheimer's disease. After re-calling the 10x single-cell sequencing reads, TCRdb lists one entry per CDR3 protein, DNA absent. The sample includes 1,000 or so distinct CDR3 sequences. The specimen sequenced was cerebrospinal fluid. These receptors were collected from a human donor in good health.

This clonotype is classed as medium-sized by frequency. The chain joins TRBV7-3 to TRBJ2-3; no DNA is available, so the TRBD2 call from TCRdb remains unchecked. The CDR3 runs 18 residues. In germline, CDR1 is SGHTA, CDR2 FQGTGA. The chain's CDR3 is CASSSSGLAGASTDTQYF.

This clonotype registers medium-sized (0.01 to 0.1%) by frequency. This sequence joins TRBV13 and TRBJ1-2; TCRdb returns TRBD1, unconfirmable since there is no DNA. Germline loops: CDR1 PRHDT, CDR2 FYEKMQ (reference sequence). This CDR3 region has 14 residues. The CDR3 region is CASSSGTGNYGYTF.

V is TRBV27 and J is TRBJ2-1. Looked up from germline, CDR1 is MNHEY and CDR2 is SMNVEV (reference sequence). The CDR3 has 15 residues. The chain's CDR3 is CASSPQVLSYNEQFF.

This clonotype is deemed medium-sized by its frequency. The chain has TRBV7-9 and TRBJ1-1; no DNA is available, so the TRBD1 call from TCRdb remains unchecked. Germline CDR1 is SEHNR and CDR2 is FQNEAQ (reference sequence). The CDR3 has 14 amino acids. CDR3 sequence: CASSRDRVDTEAFF.

This clonotype is called medium-sized (0.01 to 0.1%) based on its frequency. The chain uses TRBV20-1 and TRBJ2-1. Germline V lookup: CDR1 DFQATT, CDR2 SNEGSKA (reference sequence). This CDR3 has 13 amino acids. The CDR3 protein is CSARESSYNEQFF.

This clonotype counts as medium-sized by frequency. The J gene is TRBJ1-4, the V gene TRBV12-3 or TRBV12-4; absent DNA, TCRdb's TRBD1 call cannot be checked. The CDR3 loop spans 14 amino acids. The CDR3 is CASSLHGGNEKLFF.

This clonotype is deemed hyperexpanded by its frequency. The J gene is TRBJ2-7, the V gene TRBV21-1; no DNA is available, so the TRBD2 call from TCRdb remains unchecked. TRBV21-1 is reported as a pseudogene. This CDR3 contains 15 residues. CDR3 protein: CASSKAGRACYEQYF.

Its frequency marks this clonotype as large. V and J are TRBV3-1 and TRBJ1-2. The V gene's germline CDR1 is LGHDT and CDR2 YNNKEL (reference sequence). This CDR3 has 16 amino acids. This CDR3 is CASSQDLRTYSEGYTF.

According to its frequency, this clonotype is medium-sized. The chain joins TRBV28 to TRBJ2-5; absent DNA, TCRdb's TRBD1 call cannot be checked. Per the germline V gene, CDR1 is MDHEN and CDR2 is SYDVKM. This CDR3 is 14 amino acids long. CDR3 protein: CASSPGQGRKTQYF.

This clonotype registers medium-sized by frequency. This rearrangement joins TRBV29-1 to TRBJ2-1; with no DNA, the TCRdb D assignment of TRBD2 cannot be verified. The CDR3 consists of 17 residues. Germline V gives CDR1 SQVTM, CDR2 ANQGSEA. The CDR3 here is CSVEGRASGSFYNEQFF.

This clonotype is classed as medium-sized by frequency. The J gene is TRBJ1-2, the V gene TRBV12-3 or TRBV12-4. CDR3 size: 12 residues. Here the CDR3 reads CASSFTFYGYTF.

Frequency places this clonotype as large. This chain uses TRBV5-1 with TRBJ2-7; the D gene TCRdb calls, TRBD1, cannot be checked with no DNA. There are 15 residues in the CDR3. CDR1 is SGHRS, CDR2 YFSETQ, per germline. The CDR3 protein is CASNPRGQGAYEQYF.

By frequency, this clonotype registers large. The chain employs TRBV9 and TRBJ1-5; the D gene TCRdb calls, TRBD1, cannot be checked with no DNA. Germline-derived CDR1 and CDR2 are SGDLS and YYNGEE. This CDR3 has 14 residues. CDR3 sequence: CASSANTGNQPQHF.

This clonotype shows up as medium-sized (0.01 to 0.1%) by frequency. This rearrangement joins TRBV6-2 or TRBV6-3 to TRBJ1-5. Germline V lookup: CDR1 MNHEY, CDR2 SVGEGT. The CDR3 extends over 14 amino acids. The CDR3 is CASSYPEFYQPQHF.

This clonotype is called medium-sized based on its frequency. Here the CDR3 reads CATSRPGVQETQYF. This rearrangement joins TRBV15 to TRBJ2-5; the D gene TCRdb calls, TRBD1, cannot be checked with no DNA. The germline CDR1 and CDR2 sequences are LNHNV and YYDKDF (reference sequence). The CDR3 spans 14 residues.

This clonotype is identified as medium-sized (0.01 to 0.1%) from frequency. This chain uses TRBV19 with TRBJ1-5. The CDR3 sequence is 14 residues long. Germline assignment: CDR1 LNHDA and CDR2 SQIVND (reference sequence). The CDR3 loop reads CASSGLGGNQPQHF.

Measured by frequency, this clonotype is large. The chain has TRBV4-1 and TRBJ1-1; TCRdb's assignment of TRBD1 cannot be checked, as there is no DNA. CDR1 and CDR2 (germline): MGHRA, YSYEKL. CDR3 size: 15 residues. The CDR3 reads CASSQTGTANTEAFF.

V usage is TRBV19 and J usage is TRBJ1-2; the D call from TCRdb, TRBD1, cannot be confirmed without DNA. Germline values: CDR1 LNHDA, CDR2 SQIVND (reference sequence). The length of the CDR3 is 14 residues. The CDR3 is CASSIATGSYGYTF.

This clonotype is labeled large based on frequency. This sequence joins TRBV5-5 and TRBJ2-5; TCRdb's D call of TRBD1 is untestable without DNA. Germline-derived CDR1 and CDR2 are SGHKS and YYEKEE (reference sequence). The CDR3 is 13 residues long. The CDR3 loop reads CASSRQEQETQYF.